Each of the 32 T cell receptor beta chains below was sequenced from the same sample in a study of response to subunit inactivated influenza vaccine (dated by TCRdb to 2016 to 2019). Receptors were amplified or captured by RT-PCR. Sequencing relied on an Illumina HiSeq 2500. TCRdb passed the public sequencing reads through fastp at Q25 and MiXCR, retaining productive beta sequences. For every CDR3 protein sequence, its rows merge into one entry that carries the most common genes and DNA. This sample holds roughly 570,000 distinct CDR3 sequences; 12% to 15% were observed only once. The ten largest clones take up around 10% of the sample. The sample here was PBMCs from blood, taken approximately 13 days after vaccination. Receptors were obtained from a man aged 50 or older who received an inactivated influenza vaccine. Donor details come from another sample of the same person, matched by shared clones.

The rearrangement links TRBV5-1 to TRBJ2-3; no clear D gene. This CDR3 comprises 15 residues. The germline V and J ends were trimmed by 0 bases and 0 bases, with 8 bases remaining between them. Germline CDR1 and CDR2: SGHRS and YFSETQ. This chain's CDR3 is CASSLETESTDTQYF. The CDR3 nucleotides read TGCGCCAGCAGCTTGGAGACGGAGAGCACAGATACGCAGTATTTT.

A few counts support this clonotype. This chain connects TRBV5-1 to TRBJ2-7, with TRBD2 matching over 9 bases. In germline, CDR1 is SGHRS, CDR2 YFSETQ. The CDR3 has 17 amino acids. Unmatched junction bases numbered 7, after V lost 0 bases and J lost 0 bases. CDR3 region: CASSLVFAGGSSYEQYF. The CDR3 DNA reads as TGCGCCAGCAGCTTGGTTTTTGCGGGAGGGAGCTCCTACGAGCAGTACTTC.

This clonotype came up many times. This chain connects TRBV12-3 or TRBV12-4 to TRBJ1-1, with a tentative D call TRBD1 (5 bases). Trimming pared 1 base from V and 3 bases from J, leaving 15 bases between. The CDR3 consists of 16 residues. The CDR3 here is CASSLGRGRWDTEAFF. CDR3 nucleotide sequence: TGTGCCAGCAGTTTAGGAAGGGGTCGGTGGGACACTGAAGCTTTCTTT.

This clonotype was seen a few times. V gene TRBV7-2 combines with J gene TRBJ1-5; tentatively, D is TRBD1 (6 bases). The CDR3 extends over 15 amino acids. V lost 0 bases and J lost 5, with 11 bases in between. Germline V gene lookup returns CDR1 SGHTA and CDR2 FQGNSA. CDR3 region: CASSLAGTSDQPQHF. The CDR3 nucleotides are TGTGCCAGCAGCTTAGCCGGGACATCGGATCAGCCCCAGCATTTT.

This clonotype showed up just a few times. The chain combines TRBV29-1 with TRBJ2-5; D unresolved. The CDR3 is made up of 11 amino acids. V lost 5 bases and J lost 6, with 10 bases in between. Germline V gene sequence: CDR1 SQVTM, CDR2 ANQGSEA. Here the CDR3 reads CSVNFLKTQYF. DNA of the CDR3: TGCAGCGTTAACTTTTTGAAGACCCAGTACTTC. Based on the CDR3 plus reference TRBV29-1 and TRBJ2-5, the full variable domain is SAVISQKPSRDICQRGTSLTIQCQVDSQVTMMFWYRQQPGQSLTLIATANQGSEATYESGFVIDKFPISRPNLTFSTLTVSNMSPEDSSIYLCSVNFLKTQYFGPGTRLLVL.

V usage is TRBV14 and J usage is TRBJ1-2, with 9 nucleotides matching TRBD1. The CDR3 consists of 15 residues. Trimming at V came to 0 bases and at J to 5 bases, leaving 4 bases not matched to a gene. Germline-derived CDR1 and CDR2 are SGHDN and FVKESK. CDR3 in DNA: TGTGCCAGCAGCCAAGAACAGGGGGCATGGTATGGCTACACCTTC. Protein: CASSQEQGAWYGYTF.

The V call is TRBV20-1, the J call TRBJ1-1, with D maybe TRBD1 (6 bases). V lost 3 bases and J 5 bases, leaving 10 bases between the germline ends. The CDR3 loop spans 12 amino acids. From germline, CDR1 is DFQATT and CDR2 SNEGSKA (reference sequence). In DNA, the CDR3 is TGCAGTGCTAGGGGACACAAAACTGAAGCTTTCTTT. Translating it yields CSARGHKTEAFF.

The chain couples TRBV6-5 to TRBJ2-5; tentatively, D is TRBD1 or TRBD2 (6 bases each). The CDR3 runs 15 residues. Germline assignment: CDR1 MNHEY and CDR2 SVGAGI. V was shortened by 0 bases and J by 5 bases, with 13 bases between the two germline ends. The CDR3 sequence is CASSYSPGAWETQYF. The CDR3 nucleotides read TGTGCCAGCAGTTACTCTCCGGGGGCTTGGGAGACCCAGTACTTC.

This clonotype has a handful of counts. The chain uses TRBV19 and TRBJ2-1; D perhaps matches TRBD2 (6 bases). The CDR3 has 12 amino acids. In germline, CDR1 is LNHDA, CDR2 SQIVND (reference sequence). V dropped 2 bases and J dropped 10 bases, with 9 bases sitting between them. The DNA for the CDR3 is TGTGCCAGTAGTATACCAAGCGGGGAGCAGTTCTTC. This sequence encodes CASSIPSGEQFF.

The chain recombines TRBV28 with TRBJ1-1; the D gene is possibly TRBD1 (5 bases). Trimming left V 8 bases short and J 5 bases short, with 15 bases between. This CDR3 region has 13 residues. The germline CDR1 and CDR2 sequences are MDHEN and SYDVKM. CDR3 coding DNA: TGTGCCAGCCTTGCACGGGGGTATACTGAAGCTTTCTTT. Its protein product is CASLARGYTEAFF.

This sequence joins TRBV27 and TRBJ2-7; 9 positions agree with TRBD1. Germline loops: CDR1 MNHEY, CDR2 SMNVEV (reference sequence). The ends lost 3 bases at V and 6 bases at J; junction bases unmatched: 6. The CDR3 is 14 residues long. The CDR3 loop reads CASSFLGQGGEQYF. The CDR3 DNA sequence: TGTGCCAGCAGTTTCTTGGGACAGGGCGGCGAGCAGTACTTC.

The V call is TRBV20-1, the J call TRBJ2-3; maybe TRBD2 (5 bases). The germline V gene encodes CDR1 DFQATT and CDR2 SNEGSKA (reference sequence). CDR3 size: 12 residues. Trimming took 6 bases from V and 0 from J, leaving 7 bases between them. DNA for the CDR3: TGCAGTGCACGGACTAGCACAGATACGCAGTATTTT. It translates to CSARTSTDTQYF.

This clonotype was detected only a few times. This chain links TRBV30 with TRBJ2-1, with TRBD2 as a possible D gene (6 bases). The germline V gene has CDR1 GTSNPN and CDR2 SVGIG (reference sequence). Trimming shortened V by 3 bases and J by 4 bases, and 10 bases separated the two germline ends. The CDR3 loop spans 13 amino acids. This CDR3 reads CAWSGSGYNEQFF. CDR3 nucleotides: TGTGCCTGGAGCGGGAGTGGATACAATGAGCAGTTCTTC.

In its sample, this clonotype was seen a few times. This rearrangement joins TRBV29-1 to TRBJ2-5; TRBD1 or TRBD2 may be the D gene (6 bases each). Germline V gives CDR1 SQVTM, CDR2 ANQGSEA. CDR3 length equals 14 residues. V was trimmed by 0 bases and J by 5 bases, leaving 13 bases between them. CDR3 in amino acids: CSVEDPGAGETQYF. CDR3 DNA: TGCAGCGTTGAAGATCCGGGGGCGGGGGAGACCCAGTACTTC.

The V call is TRBV6-2 or TRBV6-3, the J call TRBJ2-7; no clear D. CDR3 length: 16 amino acids. Germline V gene sequence: CDR1 MNHEY, CDR2 SVGEGT. V shed 2 bases and J shed 3 bases, with 17 bases lying between them. Here the CDR3 DNA reads TGTGCCAGCAGTTACCTTTCCGGATTCCCTGACTACGAGCAGTACTTC. It translates to CASSYLSGFPDYEQYF.

The J gene is TRBJ1-5, the V gene TRBV7-9; maybe TRBD1 (6 bases). The germline V gene has CDR1 SEHNR and CDR2 FQNEAQ (reference sequence). This CDR3 contains 15 residues. Trimming stripped 3 bases from V and 5 bases from J, with 14 bases between. The CDR3 is CASSLGGGVDQPQHF. The CDR3 nucleotides read TGTGCCAGCAGCTTGGGAGGGGGGGTTGATCAGCCCCAGCATTTT.

This clonotype was observed a few times. CDR3 in amino acids: CSVQKRLADNEQFF. The CDR3 DNA reads TGCAGCGTTCAAAAGCGACTAGCGGACAATGAGCAGTTCTTC. This chain links TRBV29-1 with TRBJ2-1; 9 bases fit TRBD2. CDR1 and CDR2 from the germline V gene are SQVTM and ANQGSEA. The junction had 7 bases not matched to a gene; V was cut back by 5 bases and J by 5 bases. The CDR3 extends over 14 amino acids.

This clonotype was seen repeatedly, ten times or more. This may come from a read error, since a much larger clone is one base off. V and J are TRBV10-3 and TRBJ2-7; no definite D call. This CDR3 has 11 residues. V lost 10 bases and J 0 bases, leaving 7 bases between the germline ends. The V gene's germline CDR1 is ENHRY and CDR2 SYGVKD. CDR3 loop: CATSSSYEQYF. As DNA, the CDR3 is TGTGCCACCAGCTCCTCCTACGAGCAGTACTTC.

The CDR3 region is CASSQRDGRTDTQYF. The DNA of the CDR3 is TGCGCCAGCAGCCAGAGGGACGGACGCACAGATACGCAGTATTTT. The rearrangement uses TRBV4-3 and TRBJ2-3, with D perhaps matching TRBD1 or TRBD2 (5 bases each). Trimming stripped 3 bases from V and 1 base from J, with 11 bases between. Germline loops: CDR1 LGHNA, CDR2 YSLEER. CDR3 size: 15 residues.

The chain has TRBV6-2 or TRBV6-3 and TRBJ2-1; 10 nucleotides line up with TRBD1. This CDR3 is built from 15 residues. With 6 bases clipped from V and 7 bases from J, the junction kept 9 bases outside the gene matches. Germline CDR1 and CDR2: MNHEY and SVGEGT. Here the CDR3 reads CASRSPGQGINEQFF. Written as DNA, the CDR3 is TGTGCCAGCAGAAGCCCGGGACAGGGGATTAATGAGCAGTTCTTC.

The chain links TRBV28 to TRBJ1-3; 8 nucleotides align to TRBD1. CDR1 and CDR2 (germline): MDHEN, SYDVKM. The ends lost 5 bases at V and 2 bases at J; junction bases unmatched: 5. This CDR3 is 15 amino acids long. CDR3 region: CASSIPTGAGNTIYF. The CDR3 nucleotides are TGTGCCAGCAGTATTCCGACAGGGGCTGGAAACACCATATATTTT.

The chain employs TRBV29-1 and TRBJ2-5; 10 bases fit TRBD1. V was pared by 7 bases and J by 5 bases, with 4 bases of the junction left unmatched. The CDR3 runs 12 residues. Germline values: CDR1 SQVTM, CDR2 ANQGSEA. CDR3 coding DNA: TGCAGCGCCGAGACAGGGGGCGAGACCCAGTACTTC. Translation gives CSAETGGETQYF.

The rearrangement links TRBV21-1 to TRBJ2-1; the table's TRBD1 call for D was not verified on the DNA. TRBV21-1 is a known pseudogene. CDR3 length equals 12 residues. The CDR3 DNA reads as TGTGCCAGCAGCCCCCCGCGGGGTGAGCAGTTCTTC. It specifies CASSPPRGEQFF.

This clonotype turned up a few times. The genes are TRBV4-1 and TRBJ2-1, with TRBD2 identical over 10 bases. The germline CDR1 and CDR2 sequences are MGHRA and YSYEKL. Unmatched junction bases numbered 12, after V lost 4 bases and J lost 0 bases. The CDR3 runs to 19 residues. As DNA, the CDR3 is TGCGCCAGCAGCCGCGGACCTAGCGGGGGTGTTAGCTCCTACAATGAGCAGTTCTTC. Translating gives CASSRGPSGGVSSYNEQFF.

V usage is TRBV6-6 and J usage is TRBJ2-7; D possibly uses TRBD1 or TRBD2 (5 bases each). Germline assignment: CDR1 MNHNY and CDR2 SVGAGI (reference sequence). Trimming took off 8 bases at V and 1 base at J, with 9 bases between the two ends. This CDR3 contains 12 residues. Here the CDR3 DNA reads TGTGCCAGCGGGACCTCGTCCTACGAGCAGTACTTC. This gives the protein CASGTSSYEQYF.

There are a few counts of this clonotype. The V and J genes are TRBV10-3 and TRBJ2-5; D ambiguous. Trimming cost V 2 bases and J 5 bases, with 9 bases left between them. CDR1 is ENHRY and CDR2 is SYGVKD in the germline V gene. The CDR3 loop spans 13 amino acids. The CDR3: CAISEGERETQYF. The CDR3, as DNA: TGTGCCATCAGTGAGGGAGAAAGGGAGACCCAGTACTTC.

The chain carries TRBV7-3 and TRBJ2-3, with a tentative D call TRBD2 (5 bases). Deletions cut 3 bases from V and 4 bases from J, with 14 bases between. Germline CDR1 SGHTA, CDR2 FQGTGA. The CDR3 runs 15 residues. CDR3 nucleotide sequence: TGTGCCAGCAGCTTCACGGGGAGTGAGGCAGATACGCAGTATTTT. Translation: CASSFTGSEADTQYF.

This chain joins TRBV10-3 and TRBJ2-3; 9 nucleotides match TRBD2. CDR1 ENHRY and CDR2 SYGVKD come from the germline V gene. Losses at the gene ends were 0 bases for V and 4 bases for J; bases not matched to a gene: 5. CDR3 length: 16 residues. The CDR3 DNA is TGTGCCATCAGTGAGTCCAGCGGGAGGAGCCCAGATACGCAGTATTTT. Its translation: CAISESSGRSPDTQYF.

This chain joins TRBV29-1 and TRBJ1-2, with 9 bases aligning to TRBD1. The V gene end was trimmed by 3 bases and the J gene end by 6 bases; junction bases not matched to a gene: 11. CDR1 is SQVTM, CDR2 ANQGSEA, per germline. The CDR3 totals 15 residues. The CDR3 coding sequence is TGCAGCGTTGAGCTTCTTAGGGACAGGGATAATGGCTACACCTTC. Protein sequence: CSVELLRDRDNGYTF. Together with reference TRBV29-1 and TRBJ1-2, the CDR3 gives the full variable domain: SAVISQKPSRDICQRGTSLTIQCQVDSQVTMMFWYRQQPGQSLTLIATANQGSEATYESGFVIDKFPISRPNLTFSTLTVSNMSPEDSSIYLCSVELLRDRDNGYTFGSGTRLTVV.

This chain joins TRBV7-2 and TRBJ2-1, with D uncertain. Trimming pared 0 bases from V and 4 bases from J, leaving 7 bases between. CDR3 length: 14 residues. The germline gives CDR1 SGHTA, CDR2 FQGNSA. The CDR3 spells CASSLAHSYNEQFF. The CDR3 DNA follows: TGTGCCAGCAGCTTAGCACACTCGTACAATGAGCAGTTCTTC.

CDR3 region: CASSLVPTGANTGELFF. CDR3 sequence (DNA): TGTGCCAGCAGCTTAGTTCCCACAGGGGCGAACACCGGGGAGCTGTTTTTT. This chain joins TRBV7-6 and TRBJ2-2, with TRBD1 identical over 7 bases. Losses at the gene ends were 1 base for V and 0 bases for J; bases not matched to a gene: 5. Looked up from germline, CDR1 is SGHVS and CDR2 is FNYEAQ. The CDR3 extends over 17 amino acids.

The chain couples TRBV23-1 to TRBJ2-5; 8 bases fit TRBD2. TRBV23-1 is noted as an ORF with a role that remains uncertain. There are 19 residues in the CDR3. J gave up 2 bases and V 2 bases, and 16 bases lay outside the gene matches. In DNA, the CDR3 is TGCGCCAGCAGTCAACCGAACGGCCTGAGCGGGGGAGATCAAGAGACCCAGTACTTC. Protein product: CASSQPNGLSGGDQETQYF.